The clone carrying this T cell receptor (beta chain) was counted at least ten times. What it binds is not known. This record belongs to a study of identical twins. A template switching step contributed a universal primer site, while unique molecular identifiers were present in the cDNA. TCRdb used MiXCR to reprocess the 5' RACE reads, holding one entry per CDR3 protein. The top ten hold 9.5% to 15% of the sample, which has 410,000 or so distinct CDR3 sequences, about 18% seen once. The study, taken as a whole, reports: Invariant MAIT and iNKT cells are populations that could partly confound zero-insertion analyses. Low generation probability was overrepresented in out-of-frame alpha sequences shared by twins. With abundant cord blood beta clonotypes, insertions were fewer; memory repertoires showed no such pattern.

Trimming pared 1 base from V and 9 bases from J, leaving 13 bases between. The CDR3 loop spans 14 amino acids. The V gene's germline CDR1 is SGHTA and CDR2 FQGNSA. The chain joins TRBV7-2 to TRBJ2-1; no clear D gene. The sequenced material came from naive T cells sorted from blood. The TCR originated in a man aged 50 to 59 in good health. In nucleotides, the CDR3 is TGTGCCAGCAGCTTAGGGGGTGGCCTGGGTGAGCAGTTCTTC. Amino acid sequence: CASSLGGGLGEQFF. The whole variable domain, remainder taken from reference TRBV7-2 and TRBJ2-1, is GAGVSQSPSNKVTEKGKDVELRCDPISGHTALYWYRQSLGQGLEFLIYFQGNSAPDKSGLPSDRFSAERTGGSVSTLTIQRTQQEDSAVYLCASSLGGGLGEQFFGPGTRLTVL.